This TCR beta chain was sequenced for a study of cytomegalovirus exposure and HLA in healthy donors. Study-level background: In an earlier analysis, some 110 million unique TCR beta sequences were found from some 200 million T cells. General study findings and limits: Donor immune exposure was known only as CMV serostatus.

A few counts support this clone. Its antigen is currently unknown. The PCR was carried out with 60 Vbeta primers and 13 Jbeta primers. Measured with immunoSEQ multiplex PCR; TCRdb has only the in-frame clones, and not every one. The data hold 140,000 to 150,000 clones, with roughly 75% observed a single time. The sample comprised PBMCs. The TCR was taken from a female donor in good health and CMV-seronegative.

CDR3 DNA: TGTGCCTGGAGTGAAGGGGCGGCTTTCTTT. This encodes CAWSEGAAFF. This rearrangement joins TRBV30 to TRBJ1-1; a weak D match, TRBD1 (5 bases). CDR3 size: 10 residues. Trimming removed 1 base from V and 11 bases from J, with 8 bases in between. The germline CDR1 and CDR2 sequences are GTSNPN and SVGIG (reference sequence).